One and the same sample provided the 11 T cell receptor beta chains below, sequenced in a study of cytomegalovirus exposure and HLA in healthy donors. PCR used 60 Vbeta primers and 13 Jbeta primers. Here immunoSEQ multiplex PCR was the method, and the copy in TCRdb shows in-frame clones only, minus some. Found here are almost 80,000 clones, roughly two thirds of them singletons; the top ten hold 5.5% to 8%. Sample: PBMCs. These receptors were collected from a woman between 45 and 60 years old in good health and CMV-seropositive.

This rearrangement joins TRBV6-6 to TRBJ2-3; 10 nucleotides align to TRBD1. This CDR3 comprises 15 residues. CDR1 and CDR2 (germline): MNHNY, SVGAGI (reference sequence). J lost 2 bases, V lost 6 bases, and 5 bases had no gene match. The CDR3 nucleotides are TGTGCCAGCAGCCTGGACAGGGGGTCCACAGATACGCAGTATTTT. Translating it yields CASSLDRGSTDTQYF.

This clone has just one count. The chain links TRBV7-3 to TRBJ2-2; tentative D call: TRBD2 (5 bases). V dropped 5 bases and J dropped 1 base, with 14 bases sitting between them. Germline V gene sequence: CDR1 SGHTA, CDR2 FQGTGA. CDR3 length equals 16 residues. This CDR3 is CASSPRGRMNTGELFF. The DNA for the CDR3 is TGTGCCAGCAGCCCCCGCGGGCGGATGAACACCGGGGAGCTGTTTTTT.

The V and J genes are TRBV11-3 and TRBJ2-2; weak D call: TRBD1 (6 bases). Per germline, CDR1 SGHNT and CDR2 YENEEA. The CDR3 extends over 19 amino acids. V dropped 0 bases and J dropped 5 bases, with 22 bases sitting between them. The CDR3 DNA reads TGTGCCAGCAGCTTAGATGGTCGCGTAGCAGGGGCTAAGACCGGGGAGCTGTTTTTT. It translates to CASSLDGRVAGAKTGELFF.

This chain links TRBV11-3 with TRBJ2-3; D is uncertain. The CDR3 has 13 residues. Trimming took 5 bases from V and 8 from J, leaving 14 bases between them. CDR1 is SGHNT and CDR2 is YENEEA in the germline V gene. This CDR3 reads CASSPFRGGTQYF. The CDR3 DNA sequence: TGTGCCAGCAGCCCCTTTCGAGGTGGTACGCAGTATTTT.

V and J are TRBV4-2 and TRBJ1-3; D might be TRBD1 (6 bases). Germline loops: CDR1 LGHNA, CDR2 YNFKEQ. V was trimmed by 1 base and J by 0 bases, leaving 13 bases between them. This CDR3 contains 17 residues. As DNA, the CDR3 is TGTGCCAGCAGCCAAGTGACCAACAGGGTCTCTGGAAACACCATATATTTT. The encoded protein is CASSQVTNRVSGNTIYF.

CDR3 coding DNA: TGTGCCAGCAATAACCCGGGACAGGGACAAGAGACCCAGTACTTC. It encodes CASNNPGQGQETQYF. The rearrangement joins TRBV2 to TRBJ2-5; 9 nucleotides agree with TRBD1. The J segment lost 2 bases and the V segment lost 7 bases, leaving 8 bases of the junction unmatched. Germline CDR1 reads SNHLY; CDR2 reads FYNNEI. This CDR3 contains 15 residues.

The V and J genes are TRBV28 and TRBJ2-1; 10 bases are a match to TRBD2. This CDR3 region has 18 residues. V lost 3 bases and J lost 10; bases outside the gene matches: 18. Per the germline V gene, CDR1 is MDHEN and CDR2 is SYDVKM. CDR3 amino acids: CASSLEATSGPTEYEQFF. CDR3 sequence (DNA): TGTGCCAGCAGTTTGGAAGCGACTAGCGGGCCTACGGAGTACGAGCAGTTCTTC.

The rearrangement links TRBV7-3 to TRBJ2-1; 12 nucleotides match TRBD2. The CDR3 loop spans 15 amino acids. V shed 5 bases and J 6 bases; nucleotides not matched to a gene: 5. The germline CDR1 and CDR2 sequences are SGHTA and FQGTGA. The CDR3 DNA sequence: TGTGCCAGCAGCCCTAGCGGGGGGGCCTCCAATGAGCAGTTCTTC. Translation: CASSPSGGASNEQFF.

This clone has just a few counts. The V and J genes are TRBV5-1 and TRBJ2-5, with a tentative D call TRBD2 (5 bases). V lost 6 bases to trimming and J lost 1 base, with 10 bases between them. There are 13 residues in the CDR3. The germline V gene encodes CDR1 SGHRS and CDR2 YFSETQ. In DNA form, the CDR3 reads TGCGCCAGCAACCAGCGGACCCAAGAGACCCAGTACTTC. Translating gives CASNQRTQETQYF.

Turning to this clone: Compared with germline, one end of the junction differs, possibly owing to a read error. This chain links TRBV7-9 with TRBJ2-7, with TRBD1 matching over 8 bases. The length of the CDR3 is 14 residues. Germline V gene sequence: CDR1 SEHNR, CDR2 FQNEAQ (reference sequence). DNA of the CDR3: TGTTCCAGCAGCTTACCGGACAGGGTCTACGAGCAGTACTTC. Its translation is CSSSLPDRVYEQYF.

In its sample, this clone was seen once. The chain joins TRBV6-5 to TRBJ1-1, with a possible D match to TRBD1 (5 bases). V dropped 10 bases and J dropped 2 bases, with 11 bases sitting between them. CDR3 size: 12 residues. CDR1 MNHEY and CDR2 SVGAGI come from the germline V gene. CDR3 DNA sequence: TGTGCCACCCGGGACTCTAACACTGAAGCTTTCTTT. Translating it yields CATRDSNTEAFF.